Each of the 9 T cell receptor beta chains below was sequenced from the same sample in a study of T cell changes during pregnancy in multiple sclerosis. Clones were sequenced by immunoSEQ multiplex PCR, and TCRdb holds only the in-frame ones, with some missing. Counted here are around 50,000 clones, about 90% occurring once; the ten biggest clones make up roughly 1.2%. The source material was peripheral blood, sampled after pregnancy. Receptor source: a female donor in good health, enrolled as a control in a pregnancy study.

This chain links TRBV10-1 with TRBJ1-6; the match to TRBD1 covers 7 bases. Germline lookup yields CDR1 WNHNN and CDR2 SYGVQD (reference sequence). This CDR3 is 14 amino acids long. Trimming at V came to 7 bases and at J to 6 bases, leaving 6 bases not matched to a gene. The CDR3 DNA reads TGCGCCAGCACCCGGGACAGCCCTAATTCACCCCTCCACTTT. Its protein is CASTRDSPNSPLHF.

V gene TRBV7-2 combines with J gene TRBJ1-5; 10 nucleotides line up with TRBD1. Germline V gene data show CDR1 as SGHTA and CDR2 as FQGNSA. The CDR3 is made up of 15 amino acids. V lost 4 bases and J lost 1; bases outside the gene matches: 1. This CDR3 is CASSWTGGSNQPQHF. The CDR3, as DNA: TGTGCCAGCAGCTGGACAGGGGGGAGCAATCAGCCCCAGCATTTT.

The V call is TRBV15, the J call TRBJ1-1; tentative D call: TRBD1 (5 bases). The CDR3 has 15 amino acids. Between the trimmed V and J ends, which lost 5 bases and 3 bases, there was a span of 16 bases. Germline CDR1 and CDR2: LNHNV and YYDKDF (reference sequence). The CDR3 DNA reads as TGTGCCACCAGCGGGGGGATGGGGGGGGACACTGAAGCTTTCTTT. Encoded protein: CATSGGMGGDTEAFF.

This clone has a single count. The rearrangement uses TRBV9 and TRBJ1-1; TRBD1 is a possible D gene (5 bases). Germline lookup yields CDR1 SGDLS and CDR2 YYNGEE. The V end was cut by 0 bases, the J end by 0 bases, with 9 bases between. This CDR3 is built from 15 residues. In nucleotides, the CDR3 is TGTGCCAGCAGCGTAGAGGGGTTCATGAACACTGAAGCTTTCTTT. Translated: CASSVEGFMNTEAFF.

This clone appeared once. The genes are TRBV11-2 and TRBJ2-5; D is possibly TRBD2 (5 bases). Germline V CDR1 and CDR2: SGHAT, FQNNGV. The CDR3 is 16 residues long. Trimming removed 1 base at V and 2 bases at J, with 14 bases between. CDR3 amino acids: CASSLGEGERQETQYF. For the CDR3, the DNA is TGTGCCAGCAGCTTAGGAGAGGGTGAGCGGCAAGAGACCCAGTACTTC.

The genes are TRBV19 and TRBJ2-1; D not certain. V was trimmed by 5 bases and J by 0 bases, leaving 11 bases between them. Germline CDR1 is LNHDA and CDR2 is SQIVND (reference sequence). This CDR3 contains 15 residues. DNA of the CDR3: TGTGCCAGTAGTGCTCGCTGGAGCTCCTACAATGAGCAGTTCTTC. Amino acids: CASSARWSSYNEQFF.

This chain connects TRBV7-2 to TRBJ2-2; TRBD2 matches at 12 bases. Germline trimming cut 5 bases from V and 2 bases from J; bases unmatched to any gene: 3. Germline V gives CDR1 SGHTA, CDR2 FQGNSA. This CDR3 spans 16 amino acids. CDR3 sequence (DNA): TGTGCCAGCAGCCTGGGACTAGCGGGTAACACCGGGGAGCTGTTTTTT. It is translated as CASSLGLAGNTGELFF. The full variable domain, completed using reference TRBV7-2 and TRBJ2-2, is GAGVSQSPSNKVTEKGKDVELRCDPISGHTALYWYRQSLGQGLEFLIYFQGNSAPDKSGLPSDRFSAERTGGSVSTLTIQRTQQEDSAVYLCASSLGLAGNTGELFFGEGSRLTVL.

This clone was seen once. The genes are TRBV12-2 and TRBJ1-2. TRBV12-2 is shown as a pseudogene. This CDR3 contains 16 residues. CDR3 protein: CASRLVGGGPYYGYTF. CDR3 DNA: TGTGCAAGTCGCTTAGTGGGCGGAGGCCCCTACTATGGCTACACCTTC.

The sample holds one count of this clone. The rearrangement uses TRBV9 and TRBJ1-2; D may be TRBD1 (5 bases). V was shortened by 0 bases and J by 5 bases, with 11 bases between the two germline ends. Germline lookup yields CDR1 SGDLS and CDR2 YYNGEE. This CDR3 is 14 amino acids long. In nucleotides, the CDR3 is TGTGCCAGCAGCGTAGAGAGTCGGGGGTATGGCTACACCTTC. Protein: CASSVESRGYGYTF.